The 9 T cell receptor beta chains reported below all come from one sample, sequenced in a study of cytomegalovirus exposure and HLA in healthy donors. PCR primers comprised 60 Vbeta and 13 Jbeta primers. Produced via immunoSEQ multiplex PCR; TCRdb's table is partial and in-frame only. The profile shows roughly 140,000 clones, about 75% of them singletons. The source material was PBMCs. These receptors were taken from a male donor in good health and CMV-seronegative.

The chain employs TRBV6-5 and TRBJ1-1; 7 bases are shared with TRBD1. Germline-derived CDR1 and CDR2 are MNHEY and SVGAGI. With 0 bases clipped from V and 2 bases from J, the junction kept 3 bases outside the gene matches. The CDR3 extends over 15 amino acids. The CDR3, as DNA: TGTGCCAGCAGTTACTCGGGACAGTTCAACACTGAAGCTTTCTTT. Protein sequence: CASSYSGQFNTEAFF.

The J gene is TRBJ2-7, the V gene TRBV6-1, with 16 bases identical to TRBD2. Germline lookup yields CDR1 MNHNS and CDR2 SASEGT. CDR3 length equals 18 residues. V trimming: 4 bases; J trimming: 0 bases; junction bases outside the gene matches: 6. For the CDR3, the DNA is TGTGCCAGCAGTGGCTGGGGACTAGCGGGAGGGGACTCCTACGAGCAGTACTTC. It encodes CASSGWGLAGGDSYEQYF.

This chain connects TRBV13 to TRBJ1-6; 9 bases line up with TRBD1. Losses at the gene ends were 0 bases for V and 7 bases for J; bases not matched to a gene: 4. This CDR3 is 16 amino acids long. The germline CDR1 and CDR2 sequences are PRHDT and FYEKMQ (reference sequence). The CDR3 sequence: CASSLGGTGYNSPLHF. The DNA for the CDR3 is TGTGCCAGCAGCTTAGGGGGGACAGGGTACAATTCACCCCTCCACTTT.

J is TRBJ2-5 and V is TRBV5-1; 9 bases fit TRBD2. The V gene end was trimmed by 1 base and the J gene end by 3 bases; junction bases not matched to a gene: 10. Looked up from germline, CDR1 is SGHRS and CDR2 is YFSETQ. The CDR3 sequence is 17 residues long. The CDR3 sequence: CASSLSAGGLGKETQYF. Here the CDR3 DNA reads TGCGCCAGCAGCTTGTCTGCGGGGGGGCTAGGAAAAGAGACCCAGTACTTC.

This clone was detected only a few times. V is TRBV21-1 and J is TRBJ2-7; the D segment call TRBD2 is taken from the table without a DNA check. TRBV21-1 represents a pseudogene. The CDR3 runs 17 residues. The CDR3 protein is CASSKGGASGAPYEQYF. The CDR3 bases are TGTGCCAGCAGCAAAGGGGGGGCTAGCGGGGCCCCCTACGAGCAGTACTTC.

The chain employs TRBV7-8 and TRBJ1-5; 10 positions agree with TRBD1. The CDR3 totals 18 residues. Germline CDR1 is SGHVS and CDR2 is FQNEAQ. Unmatched junction bases numbered 7, after V lost 0 bases and J lost 2 bases. Here the CDR3 reads CASSLAGTGAQGNQPQHF. CDR3 sequence (DNA): TGTGCCAGCAGCTTAGCCGGGACAGGGGCCCAGGGCAATCAGCCCCAGCATTTT. The variable domain in full, with the rest retrieved from reference TRBV7-8 and TRBJ1-5, is GAGVSQSPRYKVAKRGQDVALRCDPISGHVSLFWYQQALGQGPEFLTYFQNEAQLDKSGLPSDRFFAERPEGSVSTLKIQRTQQEDSAVYLCASSLAGTGAQGNQPQHFGDGTRLSIL.

This rearrangement joins TRBV6-1 to TRBJ2-7; a possible D gene is TRBD1 (5 bases). V was clipped by 3 bases and J by 3 bases, with 15 bases between them. CDR1 is MNHNS, CDR2 SASEGT, per germline. The CDR3 covers 15 residues. The CDR3 is CASSERGQGIYEQYF. The DNA of the CDR3 is TGTGCCAGCAGTGAGCGTGGTCAGGGTATCTACGAGCAGTACTTC.

The chain is built from TRBV19 and TRBJ2-3, with D possibly being TRBD2 (6 bases). Germline loops: CDR1 LNHDA, CDR2 SQIVND (reference sequence). Trimming shortened V by 5 bases and J by 6 bases, and 21 bases separated the two germline ends. The CDR3 covers 16 residues. The CDR3 nucleotides are TGTGCCAGTAGTCCCTCTAGCGTCAGAGTCGGGGATACGCAGTATTTT. This sequence encodes CASSPSSVRVGDTQYF.

The DNA of the CDR3 is TGTGCCAGCAGCTTAGCTTCCCACAACAGGGTTAACACTGAAGCTTTCTTT. As protein: CASSLASHNRVNTEAFF. The J gene is TRBJ1-1, the V gene TRBV7-9, with D perhaps matching TRBD1 (6 bases). The V gene's germline CDR1 is SEHNR and CDR2 FQNEAQ (reference sequence). This CDR3 is built from 17 residues. The ends were cut back, 0 bases at V and 2 bases at J, with 16 bases in the middle.